The entry below gives a single TCR beta chain sequence along with its context. Its antigen is currently unknown. Because the CDR3's place on the DNA is in doubt, the DNA is left out and the CDR3 is given as listed by TCRdb. The sample originates from a study of breast tumors, draining lymph nodes, adjacent tissues. The germline V gene has CDR1 SQVTM and CDR2 ANQGSEA. Including both end residues, the CDR3 is 19 amino acids long. The study's findings and limits: Tumors had less TCR diversity than lymph nodes, more than nontumor tissue. The lymph node origin of tumor T cells was framed as consistent with a hypothesis, not demonstrated. Luminal-like breast cancer showed significantly greater tumor-nontumor repertoire similarity than basal-like breast cancer did. Findings are consistent with lymph node origin and intratumoral expansion of most tumor T cells.

Samples came from axillary lymph nodes draining the breast cancer. TCRdb analysed the multiplex PCR reads with MiXCR anew, one entry per CDR3 protein. The sample contains about 270,000 distinct CDR3 sequences, about 33% of which appear only once. This rearrangement joins TRBV29-1 to TRBJ2-5; the table's D gene call, TRBD2, was not cross checked with the DNA. This receptor was obtained from a female donor with breast cancer. Some clones in this sample may be carry-over from other donors' samples. Sequenced material: axillary lymph node tissue. The CDR3 sequence: CSVEGGNPEAFFGQETQYF.